Listed here are 25 T cell receptor beta chains from one sample, sequenced in a study of blood T cells in healthy people across ages. Using a J-beta primer mix together with a sample-barcoded 5' primer, a second PCR was run for roughly 6 to 11 cycles. TCRdb recomputed calls from the 5' RACE reads with MiXCR, one row per CDR3 protein. Here the sample spans fewer than 2,000,000 distinct CDR3 sequences, about two fifths being singletons. Sequencing input: blood. These receptors were collected from a human donor in good health.

This clonotype showed up just a few times. The chain has TRBV5-1 and TRBJ1-4; D gene unclear. CDR1 is SGHRS, CDR2 YFSETQ, per germline. The CDR3 length is 14 residues. The ends were cut back, 0 bases at V and 3 bases at J, with 6 bases in the middle. The CDR3 bases are TGCGCCAGCAGCTTGGAGCCGGCTAATGAAAAACTGTTTTTT. Translating gives CASSLEPANEKLFF.

This chain joins TRBV27 and TRBJ2-1; the match to TRBD2 covers 14 bases. Germline-derived CDR1 and CDR2 are MNHEY and SMNVEV (reference sequence). The V segment lost 6 bases and the J segment 9 bases; nucleotides outside the gene matches: 10. The CDR3 has 16 amino acids. The CDR3 bases are TGTGCCAGCAGCCCGACTAGCGGGGGGGTAGTTGGTGAGCAGTTCTTC. The encoded protein is CASSPTSGGVVGEQFF.

The chain employs TRBV12-3 or TRBV12-4 and TRBJ1-6, with D possibly being TRBD1 (5 bases). V was cut by 2 bases and J by 6 bases, with 20 bases left in between. CDR3 length: 18 amino acids. CDR3 amino acids: CASSLSALREGANSPLHF. The CDR3 nucleotides are TGTGCCAGCAGTTTATCGGCCCTCAGGGAAGGGGCTAATTCACCCCTCCACTTT.

Only a few counts were recorded for this clonotype. This chain connects TRBV6-2 or TRBV6-3 to TRBJ1-3; D is uncertain. CDR1 and CDR2 (germline): MNHEY, SVGEGT. This CDR3 contains 13 residues. V lost 6 bases and J lost 2, with 8 bases in between. The CDR3 region is CASRRSTGNTIYF. CDR3 sequence (DNA): TGTGCCAGCAGAAGGTCAACTGGAAACACCATATATTTT.

This clonotype turned up a few times. This chain links TRBV7-9 with TRBJ1-2, with 8 bases lining up with TRBD1. The germline gives CDR1 SEHNR, CDR2 FQNEAQ (reference sequence). V shed 5 bases and J 3 bases; nucleotides not matched to a gene: 8. The CDR3 is 15 amino acids. CDR3 in amino acids: CASSPTQGGYYGYTF. The CDR3 region has the DNA TGTGCCAGCAGCCCTACACAGGGGGGCTACTATGGCTACACCTTC.

This clonotype was seen a few times. The rearrangement links TRBV3-1 to TRBJ2-3; D is unresolved. Trimming shortened V by 3 bases and J by 2 bases, and 9 bases separated the two germline ends. Per germline, CDR1 LGHDT and CDR2 YNNKEL (reference sequence). The CDR3 extends over 14 amino acids. CDR3 sequence reads: CASSQARSTDTQYF. DNA for the CDR3: TGTGCCAGCAGCCAGGCCCGTTCCACAGATACGCAGTATTTT.

This chain connects TRBV20-1 to TRBJ2-3, with D perhaps matching TRBD2 (5 bases). V was clipped by 2 bases and J by 2 bases, with 14 bases between them. The CDR3 is 15 residues long. Germline CDR1 and CDR2: DFQATT and SNEGSKA (reference sequence). CDR3 protein: CSARSASISTDTQYF. The DNA of the CDR3 is TGCAGTGCTAGATCGGCTAGCATATCCACAGATACGCAGTATTTT.

The V call is TRBV4-3, the J call TRBJ2-7; 10 bases match TRBD2. The CDR3 is 15 amino acids. Germline values: CDR1 LGHNA, CDR2 YSLEER. Germline trimming cut 11 bases from V and 3 bases from J; bases unmatched to any gene: 13. CDR3 DNA sequence: TGCGCCGCCCACCACTGGGTAGCGGGGGGCTACGAGCAGTACTTC. This translates into CAAHHWVAGGYEQYF.

The J gene is TRBJ1-1, the V gene TRBV6-5; 7 bases match TRBD1. The CDR3 spans 14 residues. Trimming removed 10 bases from V and 2 bases from J; junction bases left unmatched: 10. Germline lookup yields CDR1 MNHEY and CDR2 SVGAGI. The CDR3 DNA sequence: TGTGCCACACGGGACAGATCGGATAACACTGAAGCTTTCTTT. Amino acids: CATRDRSDNTEAFF.

This chain links TRBV20-1 with TRBJ2-3; the match to TRBD2 covers 11 bases. The CDR3 totals 16 residues. Germline-derived CDR1 and CDR2 are DFQATT and SNEGSKA (reference sequence). The V and J ends lost 6 bases and 1 base, in that order; junction bases with no gene match: 9. CDR3 region: CSAVAGGAWGTDTQYF. The CDR3 nucleotides read TGCAGTGCCGTAGCGGGGGGGGCATGGGGCACAGATACGCAGTATTTT.

The V gene is TRBV28, the J gene TRBJ2-7, with 7 bases lining up with TRBD1. Unmatched junction bases numbered 10, after V lost 8 bases and J lost 3 bases. The germline V gene encodes CDR1 MDHEN and CDR2 SYDVKM. CDR3 length equals 14 residues. The CDR3: CASDLGTGDYEQYF. The CDR3 nucleotides read TGTGCCAGCGACCTCGGAACAGGGGACTACGAGCAGTACTTC.

The sample holds a few counts of this clonotype. The chain joins TRBV9 to TRBJ1-6; D possibly corresponds to TRBD1 (5 bases). V was trimmed by 6 bases and J by 7 bases, leaving 8 bases between them. The CDR3 sequence is 12 residues long. The germline V gene has CDR1 SGDLS and CDR2 YYNGEE. The DNA of the CDR3 is TGTGCCAGCAAGGGACTAAATTCACCCCTCCACTTT. Translated: CASKGLNSPLHF.

The gene calls are TRBV12-3 or TRBV12-4 and TRBJ2-5; D is unresolved. The J call may be in error: the DNA end matches TRBJ2-7 better. This CDR3 contains 13 residues. The CDR3 loop is CASSLGQPSEQYF. CDR3 bases: TGTGCCAGCAGTTTAGGGCAGCCCAGCGAGCAGTACTTC.

This clonotype was found once. The CDR3 DNA follows: TGTGCCAGCATCTTTAACACCGGGGAGCTGTTTTTT. It is translated as CASIFNTGELFF. The rearrangement joins TRBV2 to TRBJ2-2; D gene ambiguous. Germline values: CDR1 SNHLY, CDR2 FYNNEI. Trimming removed 7 bases from V and 2 bases from J, with 5 bases in between. The CDR3 extends over 12 amino acids.

V gene TRBV20-1 combines with J gene TRBJ1-5; 9 nucleotides align to TRBD1. Germline V gene lookup returns CDR1 DFQATT and CDR2 SNEGSKA (reference sequence). The CDR3 is 15 amino acids. V lost 1 base and J lost 4; bases outside the gene matches: 5. CDR3 region: CSARGGQGWNQPQHF. CDR3 in DNA: TGCAGTGCTAGAGGGGGACAGGGATGGAATCAGCCCCAGCATTTT.

The J gene is TRBJ1-4, the V gene TRBV20-1, with unresolved D. V was shortened by 1 base and J by 12 bases, with 15 bases between the two germline ends. Germline lookup yields CDR1 DFQATT and CDR2 SNEGSKA (reference sequence). The CDR3 runs to 13 residues. In DNA, the CDR3 is TGCAGTGCTAGAGCCATTGGGTACGAAGAACTGTTTTTT. Amino acid sequence: CSARAIGYEELFF.

This sequence joins TRBV20-1 and TRBJ1-5, with D possibly TRBD1 on 6 matching bases. CDR3 length: 14 amino acids. The germline V and J ends were trimmed by 6 bases and 1 base, with 13 bases remaining between them. Germline V gene sequence: CDR1 DFQATT, CDR2 SNEGSKA (reference sequence). The CDR3 here is CSASRGMSNQPQHF. As DNA, the CDR3 is TGCAGTGCCTCGAGGGGGATGAGCAATCAGCCCCAGCATTTT.

There are many counts of this clonotype. The chain joins TRBV10-3 to TRBJ2-5; 7 bases agree with TRBD1. J gave up 4 bases and V 6 bases, and 2 bases lay outside the gene matches. The CDR3 sequence is 12 residues long. Germline lookup yields CDR1 ENHRY and CDR2 SYGVKD. The CDR3 loop reads CAIRGGGETQYF. In DNA, the CDR3 is TGTGCCATCAGAGGGGGCGGAGAGACCCAGTACTTC.

A few counts support this clonotype. The chain has TRBV7-3 and TRBJ1-2, with unresolved D. Germline CDR1 SGHTA, CDR2 FQGTGA. V was cut by 8 bases and J by 1 base, with 11 bases left in between. This CDR3 is built from 13 residues. The CDR3 reads CASLPTLNYGYTF. The CDR3 bases are TGTGCCAGCCTACCGACACTTAACTATGGCTACACCTTC.

This clonotype appeared a single time. The V and J genes are TRBV27 and TRBJ2-7; no clear D gene. The CDR3 covers 12 residues. Germline V gene lookup returns CDR1 MNHEY and CDR2 SMNVEV (reference sequence). Trimming shortened V by 6 bases and J by 5 bases, and 11 bases separated the two germline ends. The CDR3 nucleotides read TGTGCCAGCAGGGGAACCCGGGACGAGCAGTACTTC. Protein product: CASRGTRDEQYF.

The chain has TRBV9 and TRBJ1-2, with D perhaps TRBD1 (5 bases). This CDR3 region has 14 residues. Trimming took off 3 bases at V and 8 bases at J, with 17 bases between the two ends. Per the germline V gene, CDR1 is SGDLS and CDR2 is YYNGEE. CDR3 DNA sequence: TGTGCCAGCAGCGCCCGAAGGGGCATCTTGGGCTACACCTTC. Protein product: CASSARRGILGYTF.

The V call is TRBV12-3 or TRBV12-4, the J call TRBJ2-1; D call uncertain. The CDR3 covers 14 residues. The V end lost 3 bases, the J end lost 12 bases, and 18 bases lay between the germline ends. Here the CDR3 DNA reads TGTGCCAGCAGTTTTAACCTGAACAATGATGGGCAGTTCTTC. Protein sequence: CASSFNLNNDGQFF.

This clonotype was seen only once. The chain links TRBV5-6 to TRBJ2-1; D not certain. V was trimmed by 5 bases and J by 15 bases, leaving 18 bases between them. In germline, CDR1 is SGHDT, CDR2 YYEEEE. This CDR3 is 12 amino acids long. The CDR3 region is CASSLSLSSWFF. The CDR3 DNA sequence: TGTGCCAGCAGTCTCTCCCTAAGCTCGTGGTTCTTC. The variable domain in full, with the rest retrieved from reference TRBV5-6 and TRBJ2-1, is DAGVTQSPTHLIKTRGQQVTLRCSPKSGHDTVSWYQQALGQGPQFIFQYYEEEERQRGNFPDRFSGHQFPNYSSELNVNALLLGDSALYLCASSLSLSSWFFGPGTRLTVL.

This clonotype was detected only a few times. The chain combines TRBV27 with TRBJ2-7, with D maybe TRBD1 (6 bases). The germline V and J ends were trimmed by 5 bases and 5 bases, with 19 bases remaining between them. The germline gives CDR1 MNHEY, CDR2 SMNVEV (reference sequence). This CDR3 spans 15 amino acids. The CDR3 protein is CASSLTFGQLHEQYF. The CDR3 coding sequence is TGTGCCAGCAGTCTCACTTTCGGACAGCTCCACGAGCAGTACTTC.

This chain uses TRBV27 with TRBJ2-1; either TRBD1 or TRBD2 may supply D (6 bases each). V lost 3 bases to trimming and J lost 6 bases, with 12 bases between them. Germline CDR1 MNHEY, CDR2 SMNVEV (reference sequence). This CDR3 region has 14 residues. The CDR3 DNA follows: TGTGCCAGCAGTTTTTGGGGGGCGTCCAATGAGCAGTTCTTC. Its protein product is CASSFWGASNEQFF.